The clone carrying this TCR beta chain was observed a few times. Its antigen remains unknown. The source of the sample is a study of post-analysis software for immune sequencing data. For the study at large: There were relapsing-remitting, secondary progressive and progressive-relapsing multiple sclerosis among the disease courses included.

The CDR3 length is 15 residues. Trimming at V came to 4 bases and at J to 1 base, leaving 8 bases not matched to a gene. The V gene's germline CDR1 is SGDLS and CDR2 YYNGEE. Every TCR beta cDNA library bore unique molecular identifiers. T cells, roughly 0.9 to 11 million of them, yielded approximately 530,000 cDNA molecules. TCRdb re-called the PCR reads with MiXCR, one entry per CDR3 protein. This table has 750,000 to 950,000 distinct CDR3 sequences, 46% appearing once. General study results and limits: Same-batch preparations were strongly co-clustered by F measure. Versus controls, multiple sclerosis patients showed significantly lower diversity (normalized Chao1). Patients had higher frequencies than controls of roughly five TRBV segments, including TRBV5-6, TRBV5-1 and TRBV20-1.

The sequence came from a girl aged 10-17 years with multiple sclerosis. This chain connects TRBV9 to TRBJ2-7, with 7 bases lining up with TRBD1. Sequencing was done on a sample of blood. This chain's CDR3 is CASSPWDSSSYEQYF. The CDR3 coding sequence is TGTGCCAGCAGCCCATGGGACAGCTCGTCCTACGAGCAGTACTTC.